This TCR beta chain stems from a study of T cell responses to AZD1222 COVID-19 vaccine (dated by TCRdb to the early 2020s). Regarding the study in general: TCR sequencing covered 233 trial participants: 200 to 220 given two doses of AZD1222 and 26 given two doses of MenACWY control vaccine. Enrollment into the trials was organized by age into subgroups of 18-55, 56-69 and 70-plus years, and those subgroups contained roughly 140, 27 and 60 TCR-sequenced participants, respectively.

The germline V gene (reference sequence) gives CDR1 as MNHEY and CDR2 as SMNVEV. The V end loses 8 bases and the J end loses 4 bases, and a stretch of 14 bases separates them. The CDR3 spans 13 residues, from the cysteine through the phenylalanine. The sequence is cut down to CDR3 DNA, 39 bases in frame from base 1. The CDR3 regions of human TCRbeta chains were analyzed by immunosequencing. The paper's processing steps were these. Repertoire TCRs were checked for matches against a reference library of SARS-CoV-2-specific TCRs that had been generated using the MIRA antigen-specificity platform. Breadth was defined as the fraction of unique TCRs that were SARS-CoV-2-associated, and depth was defined as the fraction of total T cells that were SARS-CoV-2-associated. Using the MIRA data, each spike-specific TCR was assigned both to the spike region to which the TCR was reactive and to a CD4 or CD8 class. Log10-transformed breadth and depth values were compared by one-way ANOVA with Sidak's multiple comparisons tests. The source is immuneACCESS, and TCRdb retained only in-frame sequences with V and J called. Part of the clones is not carried over; for the studies checked, unresolved V genes explain less than half of this, and the remainder is unexplained. D and trimming come from the DNA, and the V and J calls and clone size come from that table. The sample data list around 200,000 clones, and 85% to 90% of these were observed just once. The ten largest clones represent approximately 26% of the sample.

Comment on this clone: The target of this receptor is not known. Base qualities are not provided; no much larger clone lies one nucleotide away.

Overall study results and their limits: Vaccine-associated CD4 TCRs spanned the whole spike protein, with dominant responses in regions 160-218 and 743-854. No day 14 peak-response samples were available, so repertoires were characterized only after the peak T cell response. Epitopes outside the regions mutated in the B.1.351 and B.1.1.7 variants were reportedly recognized by nearly half of the unique spike-specific TCRs. Participants were mostly white British, with more females than males. The authors suggested clonal diversity may have been underestimated. After two AZD1222 doses, spike-specific TCR breadth and depth were significantly higher than at day 0 and than in MenACWY recipients. In the small 56-69-year group, the increase in depth fell short of significance, most likely because of low power. Conclusions about previously exposed vaccinees were limited because only six or seven AZD1222 recipients were SARS-CoV-2 seropositive at baseline.

Per the publication, the time point label means: about 28 days (+/-7) after the second vaccine dose. AZD1222 recipients given second doses at about 4 weeks or at about 12 weeks were pooled, since spike-specific TCR depth and breadth were not found to differ between the two schedules. Vaccinee samples were obtained from the UK trials COV001 and COV002, which included a single-blind randomized controlled phase 2/3 trial of AZD1222 (ChAdOx1 nCoV-19) in healthy adults. Trial participant PBMC samples were collected at day 0 and day 28 after the second dose for TCRbeta chain sequencing. The TCR comes from an adult who received the AZD1222 COVID-19 vaccine. The sequencing used peripheral blood, collected 28 days after the second AZD1222 dose. The chain employs TRBV27 and TRBJ2-5; perhaps TRBD1 is the D gene, with 7 bases matching. The nucleotide sequence reads TGTGCCAGCGGGCCCCAGGGGGGAGAGACCCAGTACTTC. It translates as CASGPQGGETQYF.